A selection of T cell receptor beta chains follows, all from one sample in a study of tumor-infiltrating lymphocytes in primary liver carcinoma. Each CDR3 protein gets one entry after TCRdb re-called the multiplex PCR reads with MiXCR. The sample contains approximately 330,000 distinct CDR3 sequences, less than 75% of which appear only once. Material: peripheral blood. The receptors stem from a middle-aged man with primary liver carcinoma and hepatitis B virus infection. CDR3s include the opening cysteine and the closing phenylalanine or tryptophan. Each record gives: V gene, clone size, J gene, D gene, CDR3 protein, CDR3 DNA. The D gene is left open where the match is weak. Clone size is not always given. Where it is, it says once, few, many or a class for expanded clones.

>TRBV30|.|TRBJ2-3|.
CAWSWGKDTQYF
TGTGCCTGGAGTTGGGGGAAAGATACGCAGTATTTT
>TRBV11-2|many|TRBJ2-7|.
CASSLTDGAYEQYF
TGTGCCAGCAGCTTAACCGACGGAGCCTACGAGCAGTACTTC
>TRBV5-5|many|TRBJ2-3|.
CASSLVAGKTDTQYF
TGTGCCAGCAGCTTGGTCGCAGGAAAAACAGATACGCAGTATTTT
>TRBV5-1|few|TRBJ2-1|TRBD2
CASSYAGTTREQFF
TGCGCCAGCAGCTACGCCGGGACTACCAGGGAGCAGTTCTTC
>TRBV11-2|once|TRBJ1-4|.
CACSLYHGGFNEKLFF
TGTGCCTGCAGCTTATATCATGGAGGGTTTAATGAAAAACTGTTTTTT
>TRBV6-1|.|TRBJ2-1|TRBD2
CACMGLAGGGEQSF
TGTGCCTGTATGGGACTAGCGGGAGGGGGCGAGCAGTCCTTC
>TRBV6-2/TRBV6-3|.|TRBJ2-2|.
CASREQDHTGELVF
TGTGCTAGCAGAGAACAGGACCACACCGGGGAGCTGGTTTTT
>TRBV6-1|.|TRBJ1-5|.
CDSSNSRGVGNQPLHF
TGTGACAGCAGCAACAGTAGGGGGGTGGGCAATCAGCCCCTGCATTTT
>TRBV29-1|many|TRBJ2-1|TRBD2
CSVAPQREGNEQFF
TGCAGCGTTGCCCCCCAGCGGGAGGGGAATGAGCAGTTCTTC
>TRBV2|.|TRBJ1-4|.
CASSDLRGNGANEKLFF
TGTGCCAGCAGTGACTTAAGAGGGAACGGAGCTAATGAAAAACTGTTTTTT
>TRBV5-5|.|TRBJ1-4|.
CANSLLGAGANEKLFF
TGTGCCAACAGCTTACTCGGCGCAGGGGCAAATGAAAAACTGTTTTTT
>TRBV7-9|many|TRBJ1-4|.
CATEGQSEKLFF
TGTGCCACTGAAGGACAGTCTGAAAAACTGTTTTTT
>TRBV10-2|few|TRBJ2-1|TRBD2
CASSDSAGGDNEQFF
TGCGCCAGCAGTGATTCAGCGGGAGGAGACAATGAGCAGTTCTTC
>TRBV6-2/TRBV6-3|many|TRBJ2-2|.
CASSYSRGAGGELFF
TGTGCCAGCAGTTACTCGAGAGGGGCCGGCGGGGAGCTGTTTTTT
>TRBV5-1|.|TRBJ2-7|TRBD2
CASSSGSSGRVTYEQYF
TGCGCCAGCAGCTCCGGGAGTAGCGGGAGGGTGACCTACGAGCAGTACTTC
>TRBV4-2|.|TRBJ1-1|.
CASSPLDGNTETFF
TGTGCCAGCAGCCCTTTAGACGGTAACACTGAAACTTTCTTT
>TRBV4-1|many|TRBJ2-7|.
CASSQEEGGSYEQYF
TGCGCCAGCAGCCAAGAAGAGGGAGGATCCTACGAGCAGTACTTC
>TRBV11-2|once|TRBJ2-3|TRBD2
CASSLISGIADTQYF
TGTGCCAGCAGCTTAATCAGCGGGATCGCAGATACGCAGTATTTT
>TRBV12-3/TRBV12-4|.|TRBJ2-6|.
CASSNAGGANVLTF
TGTGCCAGCAGTAACGCTGGGGGGGCCAACGTCCTGACTTTC
>TRBV11-2|.|TRBJ2-3|TRBD2
CASSLAITSGGPYTQYF
TGTGCCAGCAGCTTGGCCATCACTAGCGGGGGTCCATATACGCAGTATTTT
>TRBV11-2|few|TRBJ2-7|TRBD2
CASNRLIAGVFGEYF
TGTGCCAGCAACAGGCTGATAGCGGGAGTCTTCGGAGAGTACTTC
>TRBV11-1|.|TRBJ2-1|TRBD2
CASSLTLAGENEQFF
TGTGCCAGCAGCTTAACTCTAGCGGGAGAGAATGAGCAGTTCTTC
>TRBV28|many|TRBJ2-5|.
CASSWSRRGETQYF
TGTGCCAGCAGTTGGTCTAGGAGAGGGGAGACCCAGTACTTC
>TRBV5-4|few|TRBJ2-1|.
CASSPGGVGSDEQFF
TGTGCCAGCAGCCCCGGAGGGGTAGGTAGCGATGAGCAGTTCTTC
>TRBV5-5|.|TRBJ1-1|.
CASSWGQGSTEALF
.
>TRBV12-3/TRBV12-4|many|TRBJ1-2|.
CASRSTGVLERGYTF
TGTGCCAGCAGATCCACCGGCGTTTTAGAACGTGGCTACACCTTC
>TRBV5-1|few|TRBJ2-5|.
CASKGTQSGETQYF
TGCGCCAGCAAGGGGACTCAGTCGGGAGAGACCCAGTACTTC
>TRBV6-6|many|TRBJ1-2|.
CASTPTLGSYGYTF
TGTGCCAGCACCCCCACACTCGGGAGCTATGGCTACACCTTC
>TRBV29-1|.|TRBJ2-5|.
CSARAGDGQYQETQYF
TGCAGTGCCCGGGCAGGGGATGGGCAGTACCAAGAGACCCAGTACTTC
>TRBV27|few|TRBJ2-1|TRBD2
CASRGTSGSSYNEQFF
TGTGCCAGTAGGGGGACTAGCGGGAGCTCCTACAATGAGCAGTTCTTC
>TRBV5-1|.|TRBJ2-3|TRBD1
CANSTGSSTDTQYF
TGCGCCAACTCGACAGGGTCAAGCACAGATACGCAGTATTTT
>TRBV10-3|.|TRBJ2-1|TRBD2
CAISVRASGDAYNEQFF
TGTGCCATCAGTGTTCGGGCTAGCGGGGACGCATACAATGAGCAGTTCTTC
>TRBV7-9|.|TRBJ2-5|.
CASSPDQGWETQYF
TGTGCCAGCAGCCCCGACCAGGGTTGGGAGACCCAGTACTTC
>TRBV6-6|few|TRBJ2-1|.
CASAPQFSSSASSYNEQFF
TGTGCCAGCGCCCCGCAATTTTCCTCCAGCGCGAGCTCCTACAATGAGCAGTTCTTC
>TRBV29-1|.|TRBJ2-7|TRBD2
CSVARSGGSSNEQYF
TGCAGCGTTGCGCGTAGCGGGGGGAGCTCCAACGAGCAATACTTC
>TRBV4-1|.|TRBJ2-6|.
CASRVSAGRSRVDRRANALTF
TGCGCTAGCAGAGTGTCCGCAGGAAGGTCCCGAGTGGATAGGAGGGCCAACGCCCTGACTTTC
>TRBV11-2|.|TRBJ1-5|.
CAGIRGGWINQPQHF
TGTGCCGGTATTAGGGGAGGGTGGATCAATCAGCCCCAGCATTTT
>TRBV5-1|many|TRBJ2-5|TRBD1
CASSLEDRGTETQYF
TGCGCCAGCAGCTTGGAAGACAGGGGGACGGAGACCCAGTACTTC
>TRBV6-5|.|TRBJ1-2|.
CTSREDGNYSYTF
TGTACCAGCAGAGAGGACGGCAACTATAGCTACACCTTC
>TRBV6-1|many|TRBJ2-1|.
CASSATSYTYNEQFF
TGTGCCAGCAGTGCGACTTCCTACACCTACAATGAGCAGTTCTTC
>TRBV11-1|.|TRBJ2-7|.
CASSFEGEEDEQYF
TGTGCCAGCAGCTTCGAGGGGGAGGAGGACGAGCAGTACTTC
>TRBV12-5|.|TRBJ1-6|.
CASGLDEAGPLHF
TGTGCTAGTGGATTGGACGAGGCAGGCCCCCTCCACTTT